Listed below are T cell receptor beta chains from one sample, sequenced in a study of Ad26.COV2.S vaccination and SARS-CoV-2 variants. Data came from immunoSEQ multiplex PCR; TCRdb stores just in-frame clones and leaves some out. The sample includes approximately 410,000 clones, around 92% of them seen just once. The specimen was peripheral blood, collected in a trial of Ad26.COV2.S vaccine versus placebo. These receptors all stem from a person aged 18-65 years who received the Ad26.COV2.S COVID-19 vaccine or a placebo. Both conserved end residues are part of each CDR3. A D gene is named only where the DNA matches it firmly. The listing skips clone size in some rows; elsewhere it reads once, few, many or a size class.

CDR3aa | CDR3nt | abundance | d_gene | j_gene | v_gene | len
CASSSLGRQYTEAFF | TGTGCCAGCAGTTCCCTAGGAAGACAGTACACTGAAGCTTTCTTT | . | . | TRBJ1-1 | TRBV6-2/TRBV6-3 | 15
CASSLRGGQANEKLFF | TGTGCCAGCAGCTTAAGGGGAGGTCAGGCTAATGAAAAACTGTTTTTT | . | . | TRBJ1-4 | TRBV7-9 | 16
CASSGGQGSSPLHF | TGTGCCAGCAGCGGCGGACAGGGGTCTTCACCCCTCCACTTT | . | TRBD1 | TRBJ1-6 | TRBV11-2 | 14
CASSTRNGGAEAFF | TGTGCCAGCAGTACTCGAAATGGAGGGGCTGAAGCTTTCTTT | . | . | TRBJ1-1 | TRBV6-5 | 14
CAISGQGGNQPQHF | TGTGCCATCAGCGGTCAGGGGGGCAATCAGCCCCAGCATTTT | . | TRBD1 | TRBJ1-5 | TRBV10-3 | 14
CATSTRQGLTEAFF | TGTGCCACCAGCACTCGACAGGGGTTGACTGAAGCTTTCTTT | . | TRBD1 | TRBJ1-1 | TRBV15 | 14
CATSRGLNTEAFF | TGTGCCACCAGCAGGGGGTTGAACACTGAAGCTTTCTTT | . | TRBD1 | TRBJ1-1 | TRBV5-4 | 13
CASRKGGSQETQYF | TGTGCCAGCAGGAAAGGCGGCTCGCAAGAGACCCAGTACTTC | . | . | TRBJ2-5 | TRBV7-2 | 14
CASSSFRIGNTEAFF | TGTGCCAGCAGTTCTTTTCGGATTGGGAACACTGAAGCTTTCTTT | few | . | TRBJ1-1 | TRBV27 | 15
CASSVGIGNEQFF | TGTGCCAGCAGCGTGGGGATCGGGAATGAGCAGTTCTTC | . | . | TRBJ2-1 | TRBV9 | 13
CASSLEGTGGQPQHF | TGTGCCAGCAGTTTAGAAGGGACAGGTGGTCAGCCCCAGCATTTT | . | TRBD1 | TRBJ1-5 | TRBV28 | 15
CASKLGSTDTQYF | TGCGCCAGCAAGTTAGGAAGCACAGATACGCAGTATTTT | . | . | TRBJ2-3 | TRBV10-2 | 13
CASSPIIAEAFF | TGCGCCAGCAGCCCGATAATCGCTGAAGCTTTCTTT | . | . | TRBJ1-1 | TRBV23-1 | 12
CASSQDTSGVYEQYF | TGTGCCAGCAGCCAAGATACTAGCGGGGTCTACGAGCAGTACTTC | . | TRBD2 | TRBJ2-7 | TRBV3-1/TRBV3-2 | 15
CASSFTGAGYGYTF | TGTGCCAGCAGTTTTACAGGGGCAGGCTATGGCTACACCTTC | . | TRBD1 | TRBJ1-2 | TRBV27 | 14
CASSRTGGERETQYF | TGTGCCAGCAGCCGTACAGGGGGCGAACGGGAGACCCAGTACTTC | . | TRBD1 | TRBJ2-5 | TRBV6-5 | 15
CASSIDRQLSSYNEQFF | TGTGCCAGTAGTATAGATAGACAGTTGAGCTCCTACAATGAGCAGTTCTTC | . | . | TRBJ2-1 | TRBV19 | 17
CASSYSWGDTGELFF | TGTGCCAGCAGTTACTCGTGGGGTGACACCGGGGAGCTGTTTTTT | . | . | TRBJ2-2 | TRBV6-5 | 15
CASSADRNTEAFF | TGCGCCAGCAGTGCGGACAGGAACACTGAAGCTTTCTTT | once | . | TRBJ1-1 | TRBV10-2 | 13
CASYGLNTEAFF | TGTGCCAGCTACGGCCTGAACACTGAAGCTTTCTTT | . | . | TRBJ1-1 | TRBV6-5 | 12
CASSTQGATNEKLFF | TGTGCCAGTAGTACTCAGGGGGCAACTAATGAAAAACTGTTTTTT | . | TRBD1 | TRBJ1-4 | TRBV19 | 15
CASKTQGPYEQYF | TGTGCCAGCAAAACACAGGGTCCCTACGAGCAGTACTTC | . | . | TRBJ2-7 | TRBV11-2 | 13
CASSYGGGTYEQYF | TGTGCCAGCAGTTATGGCGGGGGGACCTACGAGCAGTACTTC | once | TRBD2 | TRBJ2-7 | TRBV6-2/TRBV6-3 | 14
CASSRTGTGNYEQYF | TGTGCCAGCAGCCGGACCGGGACAGGGAACTACGAGCAGTACTTC | . | TRBD1 | TRBJ2-7 | TRBV28 | 15
CATSRLGGNQPQHF | TGTGCCACCAGCAGGCTGGGGGGTAATCAGCCCCAGCATTTT | . | . | TRBJ1-5 | TRBV15 | 14
CASSQGGPYEQYF | TGCGCCAGCAGTCAAGGGGGTCCCTACGAGCAGTACTTC | . | . | TRBJ2-7 | TRBV23-1 | 13
CATKEGSGANVLTF | TGTGCCACCAAGGAAGGCTCTGGGGCCAACGTCCTGACTTTC | . | . | TRBJ2-6 | TRBV2 | 14
CASSQAIGSFNQPQHF | TGCGCCAGCAGCCAAGCCATCGGCAGTTTCAATCAGCCCCAGCATTTT | once | . | TRBJ1-5 | TRBV4-1 | 16
CASSESKDTQYF | TGCGCCAGCAGTGAGTCTAAAGATACGCAGTATTTT | . | . | TRBJ2-3 | TRBV10-1 | 12
CASSPAAGYATDTQYF | TGTGCCAGCTCACCCGCAGCAGGGTACGCCACAGATACGCAGTATTTT | . | . | TRBJ2-3 | TRBV18 | 16
CASSESGLVSGPGELFF | TGCGCCAGCAGTGAGTCGGGTCTCGTTTCAGGACCCGGGGAGCTGTTTTTT | . | . | TRBJ2-2 | TRBV10-1 | 17
CASSPRGDRSTNEKLFF | TGTGCCAGTAGCCCTCGCGGGGACAGGTCGACTAATGAAAAACTGTTTTTT | . | TRBD1 | TRBJ1-4 | TRBV19 | 17
CASGQGSSYEQYF | TGTGCCAGTGGACAGGGGAGCTCCTACGAGCAGTACTTC | once | TRBD1 | TRBJ2-7 | TRBV19 | 13
CASSYPGQGINYGYTF | TGTGCCAGCAGTTACCCCGGACAGGGCATTAACTATGGCTACACCTTC | . | TRBD1 | TRBJ1-2 | TRBV6-6 | 16
CASIQGMNTEAFF | TGTGCCAGCATCCAGGGGATGAACACTGAAGCTTTCTTT | . | . | TRBJ1-1 | TRBV7-9 | 13
CASSLASQGQFF | TGCGCCAGCAGCTTGGCCTCGCAGGGGCAGTTCTTC | . | . | TRBJ2-1 | TRBV5-1 | 12
CASSQFPWTSGGNYNEQFF | TGCGCCAGCAGCCAATTCCCATGGACTAGCGGGGGGAACTACAATGAGCAGTTCTTC | . | TRBD2 | TRBJ2-1 | TRBV4-3 | 19
CASSPWDRENEQYF | TGTGCCAGCAGCCCCTGGGACAGGGAAAACGAGCAGTACTTC | . | TRBD1 | TRBJ2-7 | TRBV5-6 | 14
CASSEALAGPGELFF | TGCGCCAGCAGTGAGGCCTTGGCGGGGCCCGGGGAGCTGTTTTTT | . | . | TRBJ2-2 | TRBV10-1 | 15
CASSIDDRTANYGYTF | TGTGCCAGTAGTATAGATGACAGGACAGCTAACTATGGCTACACCTTC | . | . | TRBJ1-2 | TRBV19 | 16
CASSSNALAGRETQYF | TGTGCCAGCAGCTCGAACGCACTAGCGGGGCGAGAGACCCAGTACTTC | . | TRBD2 | TRBJ2-5 | TRBV5-4 | 16